These 18 T cell receptor beta chains share one sample of origin, sequenced in a study of identical twins. TCRdb reanalysed the 5' RACE reads using MiXCR and keeps one entry per CDR3 protein. The sample contains just over 500,000 distinct CDR3 sequences, roughly a fifth of which appear only once. These data were likewise used in another study, on T cells expressing NK-cell markers.

Specimen: CD4+ T cells sorted from blood. These receptors all stem from a young woman in good health.

This sequence joins TRBV24-1 and TRBJ2-2; D perhaps matches TRBD2 (5 bases). CDR3 length: 15 amino acids. Deletions cut 4 bases from V and 0 bases from J, with 8 bases between. Germline CDR1 reads KGHDR; CDR2 reads SFDVKD. Written as DNA, the CDR3 is TGTGCCACCAGTGACACTAGGGCGAACACCGGGGAGCTGTTTTTT. It encodes CATSDTRANTGELFF.

The chain's CDR3 is CAISDRPPGELFF. DNA of the CDR3: TGTGCCATCAGTGATCGCCCTCCCGGGGAGCTGTTTTTT. This rearrangement joins TRBV10-3 to TRBJ2-2; D is uncertain. CDR3 length equals 13 residues. From germline, CDR1 is ENHRY and CDR2 SYGVKD. V was shortened by 3 bases and J by 6 bases, with 8 bases between the two germline ends.

J is TRBJ1-5 and V is TRBV12-3 or TRBV12-4, with 8 bases matching TRBD1. Losses at the gene ends were 5 bases for V and 5 bases for J; bases not matched to a gene: 5. CDR3 length: 14 amino acids. The CDR3: CASSVRDRYQPQHF. The CDR3 coding sequence is TGTGCCAGCAGTGTCCGGGACAGGTATCAGCCCCAGCATTTT.

This clonotype was seen only a few times. The chain employs TRBV6-2 or TRBV6-3 and TRBJ2-7; D could derive from TRBD1 or TRBD2 (5 bases each). This CDR3 spans 15 amino acids. CDR1 is MNHEY, CDR2 SVGEGT, per germline. The V gene lost 6 bases and the J gene lost 1 base, with 16 bases spanning the gap. CDR3 bases: TGTGCCAGCAGCCGCGACGGGGCAGGATCCTACGAGCAGTACTTC. It translates to CASSRDGAGSYEQYF.

This clonotype was recorded a few times. The chain joins TRBV5-1 to TRBJ2-1, with TRBD2 matching 10 bases. J lost 5 bases, V lost 3 bases, and 5 bases had no gene match. Germline lookup yields CDR1 SGHRS and CDR2 YFSETQ. This CDR3 has 15 amino acids. In DNA form, the CDR3 reads TGCGCCAGCAGCTCCCGGACTAGCGGCCACAATGAGCAGTTCTTC. Protein product: CASSSRTSGHNEQFF.

CDR3 nucleotides: TGTGCCAGCAGCCAGCGGGGGCACGAGCAGTACTTC. It yields the protein CASSQRGHEQYF. The rearrangement uses TRBV6-5 and TRBJ2-7; 8 bases are a match to TRBD2. Looked up from germline, CDR1 is MNHEY and CDR2 is SVGAGI. The CDR3 consists of 12 residues. With V trimmed by 6 bases and J by 5 bases, 3 bases remained unmatched.

This clonotype was seen a few times. This chain links TRBV5-1 with TRBJ1-1; 12 bases are shared with TRBD1. J lost 7 bases, V lost 4 bases, and 8 bases had no gene match. The CDR3 is made up of 15 amino acids. CDR1 SGHRS and CDR2 YFSETQ come from the germline V gene. The CDR3 DNA follows: TGCGCCAGCAGCGGAACCGGGACAGGGGGCGATGAAGCTTTCTTT. It specifies CASSGTGTGGDEAFF.

This clonotype has more than one count but fewer than ten. V is TRBV15 and J is TRBJ1-6; possibly TRBD1 for D (5 bases). The CDR3 runs to 13 residues. V lost 8 bases to trimming and J lost 1 base, with 6 bases between them. Germline CDR1 and CDR2: LNHNV and YYDKDF (reference sequence). CDR3 residues: CATRGSYNSPLHF. In nucleotides, the CDR3 is TGTGCCACCCGGGGGTCCTATAATTCACCCCTCCACTTT. Drawing the rest from reference TRBV15 and TRBJ1-6, the complete variable domain is DAMVIQNPRYQVTQFGKPVTLSCSQTLNHNVMYWYQQKSSQAPKLLFHYYDKDFNNEADTPDNFQSRRPNTSFCFLDIRSPGLGDTAMYLCATRGSYNSPLHFGNGTRLTVT.

The genes are TRBV5-1 and TRBJ2-4; D not resolved. The CDR3 contains 13 residues. CDR1 and CDR2 from the germline V gene are SGHRS and YFSETQ. The germline V and J ends were trimmed by 3 bases and 1 base, with 5 bases remaining between them. As DNA, the CDR3 is TGCGCCAGCAGCTCCAGGGCCAAAAACATTCAGTACTTC. It specifies CASSSRAKNIQYF.

The chain couples TRBV3-1 to TRBJ1-6; D gene uncertain. The germline CDR1 and CDR2 sequences are LGHDT and YNNKEL (reference sequence). The length of the CDR3 is 14 residues. Between the trimmed V and J ends, which lost 5 bases and 7 bases, there was a span of 12 bases. DNA for the CDR3: TGTGCCAGCAGCGCATTGGCAGCCAATTCACCCCTCCACTTT. Protein sequence: CASSALAANSPLHF.

The V gene is TRBV10-3, the J gene TRBJ2-7, with TRBD1 as a possible D gene (5 bases). The V gene lost 4 bases and the J gene lost 5 bases, with 6 bases spanning the gap. The CDR3 loop spans 11 amino acids. The germline CDR1 and CDR2 sequences are ENHRY and SYGVKD. CDR3 nucleotide sequence: TGTGCCATCAGTGGCAGGGACGAGCAGTACTTC. Amino acids: CAISGRDEQYF.

This clonotype was counted a few times. This rearrangement joins TRBV5-1 to TRBJ2-1, with D unresolved. CDR3 length equals 15 residues. Germline assignment: CDR1 SGHRS and CDR2 YFSETQ. Deletions cut 4 bases from V and 0 bases from J, with 11 bases between. CDR3 loop: CASSRESGSYNEQFF. The CDR3, as DNA: TGCGCCAGCAGCCGTGAATCGGGCTCCTACAATGAGCAGTTCTTC.

This clonotype has just a few counts. V and J are TRBV10-3 and TRBJ2-5; 7 nucleotides agree with TRBD2. The CDR3 extends over 13 amino acids. The germline CDR1 and CDR2 sequences are ENHRY and SYGVKD. V was clipped by 4 bases and J by 2 bases; unmatched bases: 1. As DNA, the CDR3 is TGTGCCATCAGTGTCGGGGGGCAAGAGACCCAGTACTTC. Protein sequence: CAISVGGQETQYF.

The CDR3 is CASSFGRHEQFF. The CDR3 DNA follows: TGTGCCAGCAGTTTCGGGAGGCATGAGCAGTTCTTC. The chain links TRBV12-3 or TRBV12-4 to TRBJ2-1; the match to TRBD2 covers 7 bases. The CDR3 totals 12 residues. The J segment lost 8 bases and the V segment lost 3 bases, leaving 1 base of the junction unmatched.

The gene calls are TRBV6-5 and TRBJ2-3, with D possibly matching TRBD2 (6 bases). V dropped 8 bases and J dropped 6 bases, with 9 bases sitting between them. The CDR3 is made up of 11 amino acids. The germline CDR1 and CDR2 sequences are MNHEY and SVGAGI. The CDR3 DNA reads TGTGCCAGCGGGACTCCGGATACGCAGTATTTT. It translates to CASGTPDTQYF.

The chain has TRBV6-1 and TRBJ2-2; D call uncertain. Per germline, CDR1 MNHNS and CDR2 SASEGT. The CDR3 has 14 amino acids. V was pared by 7 bases and J by 1 base, with 10 bases between. The CDR3 coding sequence is TGTGCCAGCACCGACTGGGGGAACACCGGGGAGCTGTTTTTT. It specifies CASTDWGNTGELFF.

This clonotype was counted a few times. The genes are TRBV20-1 and TRBJ2-5; D is possibly TRBD2 (6 bases). CDR1 and CDR2 (germline): DFQATT, SNEGSKA (reference sequence). V lost 1 base, J lost 9 bases, and 18 bases lay in between. This CDR3 contains 14 residues. The CDR3 sequence is CSARASAVTRAQYF. The CDR3 DNA sequence: TGCAGTGCTAGAGCTAGCGCAGTAACAAGGGCCCAGTACTTC.

This clonotype has a handful of counts. V is TRBV12-3 or TRBV12-4 and J is TRBJ2-7, with D unclear. This CDR3 has 14 residues. V was pared by 2 bases and J by 7 bases, with 15 bases between. The DNA of the CDR3 is TGTGCCAGCAGTTTATCCGGCGGCATTCGGGAGCAGTACTTC. It translates to CASSLSGGIREQYF.